A selection of T cell receptor beta chains follows, all from one sample in a study of blood T cell repertoires in COVID-19. The data were produced by immunoSEQ multiplex PCR, yet TCRdb's version contains in-frame clones alone and is incomplete. The sample consists of some 330,000 clones, 75% to 90% of them appearing once. The sequenced material came from PBMCs or T cells enriched from blood (not recorded which). The receptor set was obtained from a woman aged 45-65 years who had recovered from COVID-19. The CDR3 runs from the conserved cysteine through the conserved F or W. D genes are given only for firm matches. Clone size, where shown, is once, few, many, or a class for clones that have expanded.

v_call	clone_size	j_call	cdr3_length	d_call	cdr3_aa	cdr3_nt
TRBV5-1	-	TRBJ1-1	15	-	CASSLGGIEHTEAFF	TGCGCCAGCAGCTTGGGGGGCATTGAACACACTGAAGCTTTCTTT
TRBV6-5	-	TRBJ1-1	13	-	CASSYEANTEAFF	TGTGCCAGCAGTTACGAGGCGAACACTGAAGCTTTCTTT
TRBV5-1	-	TRBJ1-4	14	-	CASSSTYPMEKLFF	TGCGCCAGCAGCTCGACATACCCTATGGAAAAACTGTTTTTT
TRBV27	-	TRBJ1-6	15	TRBD1	CASSLKGAVNSPLHF	TGTGCCAGCAGTTTAAAGGGGGCAGTTAATTCACCCCTCCACTTT
TRBV28	-	TRBJ1-5	15	TRBD1	CASSRQGARNQPQHF	TGTGCCAGCAGCCGACAGGGGGCCCGCAATCAGCCCCAGCATTTT
TRBV5-1	-	TRBJ1-5	14	-	CASSLDGANQPQHF	TGCGCCAGCAGCTTGGATGGGGCAAATCAGCCCCAGCATTTT
TRBV11-2	few	TRBJ1-2	16	TRBD1	CASSLESGQYNYGYTF	TGTGCCAGCAGCTTAGAATCGGGACAGTATAACTATGGCTACACCTTC
TRBV30	-	TRBJ1-1	14	-	CAWSGDQGFTEAFF	TGTGCCTGGAGTGGCGACCAGGGGTTCACTGAAGCTTTCTTT
TRBV7-8	-	TRBJ1-2	14	-	CASSLESRDYGYTF	TGTGCCAGCAGCTTAGAGTCGCGGGACTATGGCTACACCTTC
TRBV19	-	TRBJ2-5	13	-	CASSIGGQETQYF	TGTGCCAGTAGTATTGGAGGGCAAGAGACCCAGTACTTC
TRBV10-3	-	TRBJ2-3	15	TRBD2	CATRFGGGLSDTQYF	TGTGCCACCCGATTTGGCGGGGGGTTATCAGATACGCAGTATTTT
TRBV4-2	-	TRBJ2-2	18	TRBD2	CASSREFSGGANTGELFF	TGTGCCAGCAGCCGAGAATTTAGCGGGGGCGCGAACACCGGGGAGCTGTTTTTT
TRBV7-6	-	TRBJ2-1	16	-	CASSLGLALSHNEQFF	TGTGCCAGCAGCTTAGGGCTAGCGTTATCCCACAATGAGCAGTTCTTC
TRBV5-1	few	TRBJ2-3	14	-	CASSSGAHQDTQYF	TGCGCCAGCAGCTCGGGAGCGCATCAGGATACGCAGTATTTT
TRBV30	once	TRBJ1-1	13	-	CAWNFREGGRAFF	TGTGCCTGGAATTTCAGGGAGGGGGGGAGAGCTTTCTTT
TRBV15	-	TRBJ2-1	16	TRBD2	CATSREPLALYNEQFF	TGTGCCACCAGCAGGGAACCACTAGCGCTGTACAATGAGCAGTTCTTC
TRBV6-5	-	TRBJ2-7	14	-	CASSNPGTYYEQYF	TGTGCCAGCAGTAATCCCGGGACATACTACGAGCAGTACTTC
TRBV12-3/TRBV12-4	-	TRBJ2-2	11	-	CASSFQGELFF	TGTGCCAGCAGTTTTCAGGGGGAGCTGTTTTTT
TRBV7-2	once	TRBJ2-1	12	TRBD1	CASSLGTGGPFF	TGTGCCAGCAGCTTAGGAACAGGGGGCCCGTTCTTC
TRBV2	-	TRBJ1-2	13	-	CASSVDSQYGYTF	TGTGCCAGCAGTGTCGACAGCCAATATGGCTACACCTTC
TRBV7-6	-	TRBJ2-3	12	-	CASSLYTDTQYF	TGTGCCAGCAGCTTATACACAGATACGCAGTATTTT
TRBV6-2/TRBV6-3	-	TRBJ2-1	12	-	CASSKYRVEQFF	TGTGCCAGCAGCAAATACAGGGTTGAGCAGTTCTTC